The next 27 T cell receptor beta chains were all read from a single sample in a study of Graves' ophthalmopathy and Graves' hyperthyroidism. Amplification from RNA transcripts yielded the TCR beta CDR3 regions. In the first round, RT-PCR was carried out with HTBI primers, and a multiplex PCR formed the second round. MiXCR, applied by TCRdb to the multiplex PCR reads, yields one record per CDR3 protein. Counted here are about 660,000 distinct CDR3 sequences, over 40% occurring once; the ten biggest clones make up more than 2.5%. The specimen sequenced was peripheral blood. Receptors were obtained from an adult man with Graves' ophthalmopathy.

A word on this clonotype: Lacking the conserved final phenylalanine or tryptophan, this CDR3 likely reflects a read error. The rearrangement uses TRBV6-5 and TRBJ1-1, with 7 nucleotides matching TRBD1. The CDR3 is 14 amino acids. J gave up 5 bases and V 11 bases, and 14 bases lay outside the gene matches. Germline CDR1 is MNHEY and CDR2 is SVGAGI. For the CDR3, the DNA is TGTGCCGTACACCCGACGACAGGGCATACTGAAGCTTTCCTT. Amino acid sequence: CAVHPTTGHTEAFL.

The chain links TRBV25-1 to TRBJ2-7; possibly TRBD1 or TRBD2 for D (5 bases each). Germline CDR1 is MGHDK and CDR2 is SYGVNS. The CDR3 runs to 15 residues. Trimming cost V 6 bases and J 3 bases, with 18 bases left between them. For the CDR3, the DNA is TGTGCCAGCAGCCAGGAAACCGGGACCCACTACGAGCAGTACTTC. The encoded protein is CASSQETGTHYEQYF.

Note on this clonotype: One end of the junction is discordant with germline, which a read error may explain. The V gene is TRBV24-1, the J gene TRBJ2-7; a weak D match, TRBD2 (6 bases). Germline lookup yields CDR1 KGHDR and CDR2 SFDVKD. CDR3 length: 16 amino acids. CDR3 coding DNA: TGTGCCAGCAGTTCCCCTAGGGACTCGTCTGTCTACGAGCAGTACTTC. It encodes CASSSPRDSSVYEQYF.

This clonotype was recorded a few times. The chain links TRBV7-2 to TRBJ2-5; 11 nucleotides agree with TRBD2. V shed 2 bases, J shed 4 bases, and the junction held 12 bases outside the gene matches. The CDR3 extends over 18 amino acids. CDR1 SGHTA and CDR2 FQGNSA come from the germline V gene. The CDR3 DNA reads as TGTGCCAGCAGCTTAAGGCAGAGTAGCGGGGGGGATGGAGAGACCCAGTACTTC. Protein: CASSLRQSSGGDGETQYF. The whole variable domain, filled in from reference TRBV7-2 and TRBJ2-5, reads GAGVSQSPSNKVTEKGKDVELRCDPISGHTALYWYRQSLGQGLEFLIYFQGNSAPDKSGLPSDRFSAERTGGSVSTLTIQRTQQEDSAVYLCASSLRQSSGGDGETQYFGPGTRLLVL.

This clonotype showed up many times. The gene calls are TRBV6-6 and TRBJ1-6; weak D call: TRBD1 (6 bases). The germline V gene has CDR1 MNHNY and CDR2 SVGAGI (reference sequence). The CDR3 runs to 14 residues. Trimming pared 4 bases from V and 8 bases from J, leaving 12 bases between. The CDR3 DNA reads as TGTGCCAGCAGTTTAGGACAGTATGATTCACCCCTCCACTTT. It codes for CASSLGQYDSPLHF.

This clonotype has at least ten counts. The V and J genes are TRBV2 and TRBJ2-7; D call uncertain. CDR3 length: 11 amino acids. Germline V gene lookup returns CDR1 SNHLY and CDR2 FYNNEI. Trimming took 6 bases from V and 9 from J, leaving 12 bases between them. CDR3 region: CASRGRSGQYF. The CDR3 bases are TGTGCCAGCAGGGGCCGGTCAGGGCAGTACTTC.

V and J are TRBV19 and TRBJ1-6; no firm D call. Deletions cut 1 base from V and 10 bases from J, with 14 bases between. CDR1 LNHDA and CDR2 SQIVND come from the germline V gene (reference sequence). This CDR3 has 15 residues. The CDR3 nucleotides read TGTGCCAGTAGTATAGGGGCGGCGTCGAGGTCACCCCTCCACTTT. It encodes CASSIGAASRSPLHF.

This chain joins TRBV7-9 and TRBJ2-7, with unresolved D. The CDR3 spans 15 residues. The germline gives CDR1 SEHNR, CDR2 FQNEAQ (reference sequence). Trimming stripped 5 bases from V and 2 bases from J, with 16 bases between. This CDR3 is CASSQFQDGPYEQYF. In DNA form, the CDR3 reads TGTGCCAGCAGCCAGTTTCAGGACGGGCCCTACGAGCAGTACTTC.

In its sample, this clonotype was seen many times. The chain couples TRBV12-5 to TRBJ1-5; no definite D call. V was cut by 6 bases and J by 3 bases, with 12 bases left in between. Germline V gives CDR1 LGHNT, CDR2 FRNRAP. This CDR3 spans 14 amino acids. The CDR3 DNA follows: TGTGCTAGTGGGCCGCGTTTGTTCAATCAGCCCCAGCATTTT. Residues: CASGPRLFNQPQHF. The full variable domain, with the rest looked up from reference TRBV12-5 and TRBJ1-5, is DARVTQTPRHKVTEMGQEVTMRCQPILGHNTVFWYRQTMMQGLELLAYFRNRAPLDDSGMPKDRFSAEMPDATLATLKIQPSEPRDSAVYFCASGPRLFNQPQHFGDGTRLSIL.

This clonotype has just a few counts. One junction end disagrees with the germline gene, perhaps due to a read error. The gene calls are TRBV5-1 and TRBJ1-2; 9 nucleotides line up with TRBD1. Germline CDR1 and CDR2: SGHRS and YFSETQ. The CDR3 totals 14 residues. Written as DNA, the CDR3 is TGTGCCAGCAGTCCAATTACAGGGGGCAATGGCTACACCTTC. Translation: CASSPITGGNGYTF.

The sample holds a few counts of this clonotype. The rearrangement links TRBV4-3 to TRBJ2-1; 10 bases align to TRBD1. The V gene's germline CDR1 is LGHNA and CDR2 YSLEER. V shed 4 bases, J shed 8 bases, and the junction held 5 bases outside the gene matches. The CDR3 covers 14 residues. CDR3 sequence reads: CASSPTGQGYEQFF. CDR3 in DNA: TGCGCCAGCAGCCCGACGGGACAGGGGTATGAGCAGTTCTTC.

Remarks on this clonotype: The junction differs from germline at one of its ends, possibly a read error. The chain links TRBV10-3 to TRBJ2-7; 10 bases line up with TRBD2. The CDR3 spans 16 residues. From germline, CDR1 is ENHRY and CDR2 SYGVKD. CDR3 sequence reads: CASSDPLASGSYEQHF. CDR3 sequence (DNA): TGTGCCAGCAGTGACCCACTTGCTAGCGGGAGCTACGAGCAGCACTTC.

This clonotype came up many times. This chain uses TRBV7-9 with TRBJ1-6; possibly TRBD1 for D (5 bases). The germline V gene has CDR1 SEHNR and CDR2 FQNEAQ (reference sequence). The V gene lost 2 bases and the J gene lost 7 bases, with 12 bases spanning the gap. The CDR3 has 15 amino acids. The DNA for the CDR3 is TGTGCCAGCAGCTTAAATGAGGGGAAGAATTCACCCCTCCACTTT. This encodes CASSLNEGKNSPLHF.

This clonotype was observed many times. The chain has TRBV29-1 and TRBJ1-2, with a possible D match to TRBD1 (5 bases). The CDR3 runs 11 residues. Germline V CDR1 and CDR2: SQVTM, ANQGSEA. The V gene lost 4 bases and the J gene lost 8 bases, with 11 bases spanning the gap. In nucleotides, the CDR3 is TGCAGCGTTGGACAGTATGACGGCTACACCTTC. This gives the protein CSVGQYDGYTF.

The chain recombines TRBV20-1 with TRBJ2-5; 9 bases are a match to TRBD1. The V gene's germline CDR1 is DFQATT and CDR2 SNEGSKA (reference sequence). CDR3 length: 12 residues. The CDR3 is CNTGGEWETQYF. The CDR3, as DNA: TGCAATACAGGGGGCGAATGGGAGACCCAGTACTTC.

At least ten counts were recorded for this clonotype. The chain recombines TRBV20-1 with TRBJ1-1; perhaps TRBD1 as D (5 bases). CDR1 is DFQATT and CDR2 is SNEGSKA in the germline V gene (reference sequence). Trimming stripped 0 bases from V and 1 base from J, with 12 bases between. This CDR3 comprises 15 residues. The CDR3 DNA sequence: TGCAGTGCTAGAGACCCCCGAGGGGAGAACACTGAAGCTTTCTTT. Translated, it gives CSARDPRGENTEAFF.

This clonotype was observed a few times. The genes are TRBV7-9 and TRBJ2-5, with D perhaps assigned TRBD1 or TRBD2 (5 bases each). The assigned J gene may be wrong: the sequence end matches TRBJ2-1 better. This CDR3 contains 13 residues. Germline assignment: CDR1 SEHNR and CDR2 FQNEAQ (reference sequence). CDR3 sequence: CASSEDEGNEQFF. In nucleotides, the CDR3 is TGTGCCAGCAGCGAGGACGAGGGGAATGAGCAGTTCTTC.

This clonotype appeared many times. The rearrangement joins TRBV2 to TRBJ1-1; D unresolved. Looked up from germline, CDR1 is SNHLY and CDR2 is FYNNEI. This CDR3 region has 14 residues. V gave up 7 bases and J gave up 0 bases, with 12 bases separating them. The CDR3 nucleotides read TGTGCCAGCAATAACGAAGGGATGAACACTGAAGCTTTCTTT. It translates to CASNNEGMNTEAFF.

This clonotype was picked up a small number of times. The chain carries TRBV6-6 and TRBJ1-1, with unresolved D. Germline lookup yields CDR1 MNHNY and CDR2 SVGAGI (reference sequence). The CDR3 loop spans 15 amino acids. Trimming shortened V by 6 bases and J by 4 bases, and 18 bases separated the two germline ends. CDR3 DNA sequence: TGTGCCAGCAGGGACCCCGGGCGGAACAGCACTGAAGCTTTCTTT. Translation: CASRDPGRNSTEAFF.

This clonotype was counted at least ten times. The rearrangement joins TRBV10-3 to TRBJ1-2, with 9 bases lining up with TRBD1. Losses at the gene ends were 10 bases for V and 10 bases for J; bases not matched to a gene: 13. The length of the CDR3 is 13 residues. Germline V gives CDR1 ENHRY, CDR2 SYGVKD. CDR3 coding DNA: TGTGCCAGCGGCTCGGGGACAGGGACACACTACACCTTC. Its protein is CASGSGTGTHYTF.

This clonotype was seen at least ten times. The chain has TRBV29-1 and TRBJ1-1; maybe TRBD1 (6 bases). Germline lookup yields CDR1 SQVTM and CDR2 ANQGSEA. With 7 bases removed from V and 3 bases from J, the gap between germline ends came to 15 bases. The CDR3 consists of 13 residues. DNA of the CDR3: TGCAGCGGAGGAAGGGGGGGAGACACTGAAGCTTTCTTT. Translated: CSGGRGGDTEAFF.

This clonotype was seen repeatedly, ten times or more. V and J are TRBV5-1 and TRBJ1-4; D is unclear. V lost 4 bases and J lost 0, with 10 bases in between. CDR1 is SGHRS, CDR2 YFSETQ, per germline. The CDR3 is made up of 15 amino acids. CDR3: CASSQDLATNEKLFF. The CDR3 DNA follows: TGCGCCAGCAGCCAGGACCTTGCAACTAATGAAAAACTGTTTTTT.

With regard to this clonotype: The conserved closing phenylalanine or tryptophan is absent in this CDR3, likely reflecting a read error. The CDR3 is CASSVEGQDYMYGYTL. The CDR3 DNA reads as TGTGCCAGCAGCGTTGAGGGACAGGATTATATGTATGGCTACACCCTC. The chain couples TRBV9 to TRBJ1-2, with 8 positions matching TRBD1. V was pared by 2 bases and J by 5 bases, with 11 bases of the junction left unmatched. CDR1 is SGDLS, CDR2 YYNGEE, per germline. The CDR3 extends over 16 amino acids.

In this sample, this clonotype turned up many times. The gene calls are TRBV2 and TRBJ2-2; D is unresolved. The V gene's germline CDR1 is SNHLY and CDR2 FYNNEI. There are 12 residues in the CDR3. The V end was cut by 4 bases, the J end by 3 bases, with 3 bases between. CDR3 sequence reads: CASSGYTGELFF. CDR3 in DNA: TGTGCCAGCAGTGGTTACACCGGGGAGCTGTTTTTT. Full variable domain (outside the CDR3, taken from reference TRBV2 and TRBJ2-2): EPEVTQTPSHQVTQMGQEVILRCVPISNHLYFYWYRQILGQKVEFLVSFYNNEISEKSEIFDDQFSVERPDGSNFTLKIRSTKLEDSAMYFCASSGYTGELFFGEGSRLTVL.

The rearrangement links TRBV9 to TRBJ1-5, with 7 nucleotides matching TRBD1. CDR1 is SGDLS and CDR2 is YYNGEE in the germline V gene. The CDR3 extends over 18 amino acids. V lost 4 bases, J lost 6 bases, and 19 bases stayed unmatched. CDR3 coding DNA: TGTGCCAGCAGCCATAACCGGGACAGTTCAATGGTCCCTCAGCCCCAGCATTTT. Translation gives CASSHNRDSSMVPQPQHF.

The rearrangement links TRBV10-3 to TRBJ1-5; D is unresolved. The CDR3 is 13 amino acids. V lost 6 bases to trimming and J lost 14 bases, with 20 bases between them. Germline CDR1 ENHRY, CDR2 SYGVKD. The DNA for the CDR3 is TGTGCCATCAGCGTCACGGAGGGCCGGTCCGAGCATTTT. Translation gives CAISVTEGRSEHF.

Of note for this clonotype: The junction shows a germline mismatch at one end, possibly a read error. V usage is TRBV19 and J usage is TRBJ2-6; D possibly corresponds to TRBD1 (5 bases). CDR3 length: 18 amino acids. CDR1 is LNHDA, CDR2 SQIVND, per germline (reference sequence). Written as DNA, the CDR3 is TGTGCCAGTAGTATTGGGTACGTCCCGTCCTCTGGGGCCAACGTCCCGACTTTC. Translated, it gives CASSIGYVPSSGANVPTF.